The 21 T cell receptor beta chains below were found in one sample sequenced in a study of shared T cell receptors in the human thymus. The repertoire was sequenced with immunoSEQ multiplex PCR; TCRdb's copy has only in-frame clones and lacks some. The sample contains hundreds of thousands of clones, just under 95% of which appear only once. Input material: thymocytes. The source of these receptors is a human donor.

The chain combines TRBV10-2 with TRBJ2-7, with TRBD2 matching 8 bases. Trimming removed 7 bases from V and 0 bases from J; junction bases left unmatched: 8. There are 15 residues in the CDR3. The germline V gene has CDR1 WSHSY and CDR2 SAAADI. CDR3 nucleotide sequence: TGCGCCAGCACGGGAACTAGCGGTAGCTCCTACGAGCAGTACTTC. Amino acids: CASTGTSGSSYEQYF.

The chain uses TRBV5-8 and TRBJ1-1; D is ambiguous. The germline V gene has CDR1 SGHTS and CDR2 YDEGEE. The CDR3 runs to 12 residues. The V gene lost 3 bases and the J gene lost 10 bases, with 13 bases spanning the gap. Here the CDR3 DNA reads TGTGCCAGCAGCTCATACCCTACCGCAGCTTTCTTT. This gives the protein CASSSYPTAAFF.

CDR3 residues: CASSPRQKANYGYTF. CDR3 in DNA: TGTGCCAGCAGCCCGCGACAGAAAGCTAACTATGGCTACACCTTC. The chain is built from TRBV7-2 and TRBJ1-2; perhaps TRBD1 as D (5 bases). The CDR3 is 15 residues long. Germline loops: CDR1 SGHTA, CDR2 FQGNSA. Trimming left V 5 bases short and J 0 bases short, with 13 bases between.

The chain carries TRBV28 and TRBJ2-1; 12 nucleotides agree with TRBD2. V lost 5 bases, J lost 1 base, and 6 bases stayed unmatched. Per germline, CDR1 MDHEN and CDR2 SYDVKM. The CDR3 sequence is 17 residues long. For the CDR3, the DNA is TGTGCCAGCAGTATCGGACTAGCGGGACTATCCTACAATGAGCAGTTCTTC. It encodes CASSIGLAGLSYNEQFF. The full variable domain, completed using reference TRBV28 and TRBJ2-1, is DVKVTQSSRYLVKRTGEKVFLECVQDMDHENMFWYRQDPGLGLRLIYFSYDVKMKEKGDIPEGYSVSREKKERFSLILESASTNQTSMYLCASSIGLAGLSYNEQFFGPGTRLTVL.

This sequence joins TRBV27 and TRBJ2-1; 11 nucleotides line up with TRBD2. This CDR3 is 16 amino acids long. Germline V gene data show CDR1 as MNHEY and CDR2 as SMNVEV (reference sequence). J gave up 5 bases and V 6 bases, and 9 bases lay outside the gene matches. The CDR3 here is CASSYILAGGHNEQFF. In DNA, the CDR3 is TGTGCCAGCAGCTACATCCTAGCGGGAGGACACAATGAGCAGTTCTTC.

The V gene is TRBV30, the J gene TRBJ1-2; tentative D call: TRBD1 (5 bases). V gave up 1 base and J gave up 8 bases, with 17 bases separating them. The CDR3 covers 14 residues. Germline V gene lookup returns CDR1 GTSNPN and CDR2 SVGIG (reference sequence). The CDR3 DNA follows: TGTGCCTGGAGTGCGGAGGACACCTCAAGGGGCTACACCTTC. Protein sequence: CAWSAEDTSRGYTF. Complete variable domain (other parts from reference TRBV30 and TRBJ1-2): SQTIHQWPATLVQPVGSPLSLECTVEGTSNPNLYWYRQAAGRGLQLLFYSVGIGQISSEVPQNLSASRPQDRQFILSSKKLLLSDSGFYLCAWSAEDTSRGYTFGSGTRLTVV.

The chain combines TRBV7-6 with TRBJ2-2; 8 nucleotides agree with TRBD1. Germline V gives CDR1 SGHVS, CDR2 FNYEAQ. With V trimmed by 5 bases and J by 14 bases, 13 bases remained unmatched. This CDR3 has 14 residues. This chain's CDR3 is CASSQDREEDLLFF. The CDR3 nucleotides are TGTGCCAGCAGCCAGGACAGGGAGGAGGATTTACTGTTTTTT. Full variable domain (rest looked up from reference TRBV7-6 and TRBJ2-2): GAGVSQSPRYKVTKRGQDVALRCDPISGHVSLYWYRQALGQGPEFLTYFNYEAQQDKSGLPNDRFSAERPEGSISTLTIQRTEQRDSAMYRCASSQDREEDLLFFGEGSRLTVL.

J is TRBJ2-1 and V is TRBV29-1; D possibly corresponds to TRBD1 (6 bases). Trimming removed 6 bases at V and 7 bases at J, with 22 bases between. Germline V gives CDR1 SQVTM, CDR2 ANQGSEA. The CDR3 is made up of 15 amino acids. The CDR3 DNA is TGCAGCGTCGTTCCGGGACACGGAGTTTTTAATGAGCAGTTCTTC. Translation gives CSVVPGHGVFNEQFF.

The rearrangement joins TRBV2 to TRBJ2-2; 12 bases match TRBD1. V gave up 6 bases and J gave up 4 bases; unmatched junction bases: 3. CDR1 SNHLY and CDR2 FYNNEI come from the germline V gene. The CDR3 has 15 residues. CDR3 residues: CASSRDRGRTGELFF. The CDR3 nucleotides are TGTGCCAGCAGCCGGGACAGGGGGCGCACCGGGGAGCTGTTTTTT.

Only one count was recorded for this clone. CDR3 amino acids: CASSKSARASGRSEQFF. The DNA of the CDR3 is TGTGCCAGCAGCAAATCCGCCCGGGCTAGCGGGAGGAGTGAGCAGTTCTTC. This chain uses TRBV11-2 with TRBJ2-1; TRBD2 agrees at 11 bases. V gave up 5 bases and J gave up 9 bases; unmatched junction bases: 15. Germline V gives CDR1 SGHAT, CDR2 FQNNGV. The CDR3 sequence is 17 residues long.

The V and J genes are TRBV15 and TRBJ2-2; 13 nucleotides match TRBD2. Germline CDR1 and CDR2: LNHNV and YYDKDF (reference sequence). V gave up 0 bases and J gave up 4 bases; unmatched junction bases: 11. This CDR3 comprises 20 residues. The CDR3 is CATSRDKTSGRIWGTGELFF. In DNA, the CDR3 is TGTGCCACCAGCAGAGATAAGACTAGCGGGAGGATATGGGGCACCGGGGAGCTGTTTTTT. Supplemented by reference TRBV15 and TRBJ2-2, the full variable domain reads DAMVIQNPRYQVTQFGKPVTLSCSQTLNHNVMYWYQQKSSQAPKLLFHYYDKDFNNEADTPDNFQSRRPNTSFCFLDIRSPGLGDTAMYLCATSRDKTSGRIWGTGELFFGEGSRLTVL.

The gene calls are TRBV6-5 and TRBJ1-3, with D unresolved. This CDR3 is built from 15 residues. Trimming took off 6 bases at V and 0 bases at J, with 12 bases between the two ends. Germline V gene data show CDR1 as MNHEY and CDR2 as SVGAGI. CDR3 loop: CASRNLLSSGNTIYF. As DNA, the CDR3 is TGTGCCAGCAGGAACCTCTTAAGCTCTGGAAACACCATATATTTT.

The V call is TRBV28, the J call TRBJ2-7, with D perhaps TRBD2 (6 bases). V lost 8 bases, J lost 6 bases, and 20 bases lay in between. The CDR3 has 14 amino acids. CDR1 and CDR2 from the germline V gene are MDHEN and SYDVKM. The CDR3, as DNA: TGTGCCAGCGGGGGATGGACTAAGGCTTGCGAGCAGTACTTC. It codes for CASGGWTKACEQYF.

The chain has TRBV9 and TRBJ2-1, with D perhaps TRBD2 (5 bases). The CDR3 totals 15 residues. The V gene lost 0 bases and the J gene lost 3 bases, with 10 bases spanning the gap. Per the germline V gene, CDR1 is SGDLS and CDR2 is YYNGEE. As DNA, the CDR3 is TGTGCCAGCAGCGTAGGTAGCGTACACTACAATGAGCAGTTCTTC. Protein: CASSVGSVHYNEQFF.

The chain combines TRBV11-2 with TRBJ2-3, with 7 bases matching TRBD2. This CDR3 is 15 amino acids long. Germline V gene data show CDR1 as SGHAT and CDR2 as FQNNGV. With V trimmed by 8 bases and J by 2 bases, 10 bases remained unmatched. The CDR3 bases are TGTGCCAGCTCCCTCAGTAGCGGGTACACAGATACGCAGTATTTT. It encodes CASSLSSGYTDTQYF.

The V and J genes are TRBV9 and TRBJ2-7; 8 bases fit TRBD1. The germline V gene has CDR1 SGDLS and CDR2 YYNGEE. V lost 0 bases to trimming and J lost 1 base; unmatched junction nucleotides: 3. This CDR3 region has 15 residues. The CDR3 is CASSVDGQGSYEQYF. CDR3 sequence (DNA): TGTGCCAGCAGCGTAGATGGACAGGGTTCCTACGAGCAGTACTTC.

This rearrangement joins TRBV11-2 to TRBJ2-7; maybe TRBD1 (6 bases). CDR3 length equals 15 residues. CDR1 SGHAT and CDR2 FQNNGV come from the germline V gene. The V and J ends lost 2 bases and 1 base respectively, with 12 bases between them. This CDR3 is CASSLKRDTSYEQYF. CDR3 DNA: TGTGCCAGCAGCTTAAAGAGGGACACTTCCTACGAGCAGTACTTC.

The chain joins TRBV28 to TRBJ2-7; tentatively, D is TRBD2 (5 bases). V dropped 1 base and J dropped 5 bases, with 9 bases sitting between them. This CDR3 is built from 13 residues. The germline V gene has CDR1 MDHEN and CDR2 SYDVKM. In DNA form, the CDR3 reads TGTGCCAGCAGTTTATATGCGGGCGACGAGCAGTACTTC. It is translated as CASSLYAGDEQYF.

The chain links TRBV7-2 to TRBJ2-3; D tentatively fits TRBD1 or TRBD2 (5 bases each). V lost 1 base and J 0 bases, leaving 14 bases between the germline ends. This CDR3 is 17 amino acids long. The germline gives CDR1 SGHTA, CDR2 FQGNSA. The CDR3 here is CASSLGASWDSTDTQYF. As DNA, the CDR3 is TGTGCCAGCAGCTTAGGAGCGAGCTGGGACAGCACAGATACGCAGTATTTT.

The chain uses TRBV6-6 and TRBJ1-1; a weak D match, TRBD1 (5 bases). The CDR3 covers 16 residues. In germline, CDR1 is MNHNY, CDR2 SVGAGI (reference sequence). V lost 6 bases to trimming and J lost 5 bases, with 22 bases between them. DNA for the CDR3: TGTGCCAGCAGCTCCGAGAATCGGGGACTAGGGACTGAAGCTTTCTTT. Its protein is CASSSENRGLGTEAFF.

The chain links TRBV11-2 to TRBJ2-3, with D unclear. There are 16 residues in the CDR3. Germline V lookup: CDR1 SGHAT, CDR2 FQNNGV. Deletions cut 0 bases from V and 4 bases from J, with 14 bases between. The CDR3, as DNA: TGTGCCAGCAGCTTAGATCTTTCCAGCGTGGCAGATACGCAGTATTTT. As protein: CASSLDLSSVADTQYF.